The rows below give T cell receptor beta chains drawn from one sample of a study of OX40 agonist ivuxolimab in advanced cancers. Produced via immunoSEQ multiplex PCR; TCRdb's table is partial and in-frame only. The repertoire consists of 45,000 to 60,000 clones, with approximately 80% occurring once and the leading ten covering less than 25%. The sequenced sample was CD4+ or CD8+ T cells sorted from blood, obtained in a trial of the OX40 agonist ivuxolimab. The receptors come from an adult with an advanced solid tumor such as melanoma, head and neck, liver or kidney cancer. The CDR3 runs from the conserved cysteine through the conserved F or W. The D gene is left open where the match is weak. The size entry is marked missing in some rows and otherwise reads once, few, many or a size class.

- - TRBJ2-5 TRBV11-3 TGTGCCAGCAGCAGGGAGGGACAGTTAGAGACCCAGTACTTC CASSREGQLETQYF
TRBD1 - TRBJ2-7 TRBV27 TGTGCCAGCAGTTTATCCGAGGACAGGGGTTACGAGCAGTACTTC CASSLSEDRGYEQYF
- - TRBJ2-7 TRBV5-5 TGTGCCAGCAGCCCGGGTGAACCGCCCTACGAGCAGTACTTC CASSPGEPPYEQYF
TRBD1 - TRBJ2-2 TRBV10-2 TGCGCCAGCAGTGAGGGTAGGGGGCTCGGGGAGCTGTTTTTT CASSEGRGLGELFF
- - TRBJ2-3 TRBV30 TGTGCCTGGACCGACCACTACGGCACAGATACGCAGTATTTT CAWTDHYGTDTQYF
- - TRBJ2-7 TRBV19 TGTGCCTCCTCGGACATGAGGGACGAGCAGTACTTC CASSDMRDEQYF
- - TRBJ1-5 TRBV19 TGTGCCAGTAGTATTGTACTGGGGCAGCCCCAGCATTTT CASSIVLGQPQHF
- - TRBJ2-5 TRBV21-1 TGTGCCAGCAGCAAAGTGAGGGGAGGAGTCAGCGAGGAGACCCAGTACTTC CASSKVRGGVSEETQYF
- - TRBJ2-1 TRBV19 TGTGCCAGTAGTATAGCAGGACCAACCCTCAATGAGCAGTTCTTC CASSIAGPTLNEQFF
TRBD1 once TRBJ1-1 TRBV5-1 TGCGCCAGCAGCACGGGACAGGGGGCCACTGAAGCTTTCTTT CASSTGQGATEAFF
- - TRBJ2-7 TRBV5-1 TGCGCCAGCAGCTACAAATCACCGGGACCGAGCTACGAGCAGTACTTC CASSYKSPGPSYEQYF
- - TRBJ1-2 TRBV4-2 TGTGCCAGCAGCCAAGATGGTGGCTACACCTTC CASSQDGGYTF
- - TRBJ1-1 TRBV27 TGTGCCAGCAGTTTGGATATCGGGACTGAAGCTTTCTTT CASSLDIGTEAFF
- - TRBJ2-7 TRBV7-5 TGTGCCAGCAGCCCGACAGGCTACGAGCAGTACTTC CASSPTGYEQYF
- - TRBJ2-7 TRBV7-8 TGTGCCAGCAGCCCCCGAGGGCTCCAGTACGAGCAGTACTTC CASSPRGLQYEQYF
TRBD2 once TRBJ2-1 TRBV27 TGTGCCAGCAGCTCTGGGCGCGGGAGGGCCTACAATGAGCAGTTCTTC CASSSGRGRAYNEQFF
- - TRBJ1-2 TRBV21-1 TGTGCCAGCAGCAAAGAGACGGGGGCAGGCTATGGCTACACCTTC CASSKETGAGYGYTF
TRBD2 - TRBJ2-7 TRBV4-2 TGTGCCAGCAGCCCAGCTACTGAAGCGGGGAGCTCCTACGAGCAGTACTTC CASSPATEAGSSYEQYF
TRBD1 - TRBJ1-1 TRBV5-6 TGTGCCAGCAGCTTGGATGCAGGGGGAACTGAAGCTTTCTTT CASSLDAGGTEAFF
TRBD2 - TRBJ2-7 TRBV27 TGTGCCAGCAGTCCCCGACTAGCCCTCTACGAGCAGTACTTC CASSPRLALYEQYF
TRBD2 - TRBJ2-7 TRBV5-1 TGCGCCAGCAGCTTGGTACTAGCGGGGCCGACCTCCTACGAGCAGTACTTC CASSLVLAGPTSYEQYF
- - TRBJ2-7 TRBV7-2 TGTGCCAGCAGCCCTATCTCCACCAGCTCCTACGAGCAGTACTTC CASSPISTSSYEQYF
- once TRBJ2-1 TRBV28 TGTGCCAGCAGTCCCTGGGGGCGGGTGAATGAGCAGTTCTTC CASSPWGRVNEQFF
- - TRBJ2-7 TRBV30 TGTGCCTGGAGTCTTAACAGCTACGAGCAGTACTTC CAWSLNSYEQYF
- - TRBJ2-1 TRBV11-2 TGTGCCAGCAGCCCCTGGGAAGCCTACAATGAGCAGTTCTTC CASSPWEAYNEQFF
TRBD2 - TRBJ2-4 TRBV5-4 TGTGCCAGCAGCTTGGAAGGCGGGGGGCCGATTCAGTACTTC CASSLEGGGPIQYF
- - TRBJ1-2 TRBV7-2 TGTGCCAGCAGCTTAGTTCGACCCGACTATGGCTACACCTTC CASSLVRPDYGYTF
- - TRBJ2-5 TRBV9 TGTGCCAGCAGCGTAGAAACGGGGCGCGGGGAGACCCAGTACTTC CASSVETGRGETQYF
- - TRBJ2-3 TRBV5-5 TGTGCCAGCAGCTTGGGCGGCGGGGGCACAGATACGCAGTATTTT CASSLGGGGTDTQYF
TRBD2 - TRBJ2-7 TRBV7-6 TGTGCCTACAGGAGGCGGGAGGACGAGCAGTACTTC CAYRRREDEQYF
- once TRBJ2-7 TRBV5-1 TGCGCCAGCAGACAGGACTCCCTCTACGAGCAGTACTTC CASRQDSLYEQYF
TRBD2 - TRBJ2-1 TRBV28 TGTGCCAGCAGTTCGACTAGCGGTTTCGATGAGCAGTTCTTC CASSSTSGFDEQFF